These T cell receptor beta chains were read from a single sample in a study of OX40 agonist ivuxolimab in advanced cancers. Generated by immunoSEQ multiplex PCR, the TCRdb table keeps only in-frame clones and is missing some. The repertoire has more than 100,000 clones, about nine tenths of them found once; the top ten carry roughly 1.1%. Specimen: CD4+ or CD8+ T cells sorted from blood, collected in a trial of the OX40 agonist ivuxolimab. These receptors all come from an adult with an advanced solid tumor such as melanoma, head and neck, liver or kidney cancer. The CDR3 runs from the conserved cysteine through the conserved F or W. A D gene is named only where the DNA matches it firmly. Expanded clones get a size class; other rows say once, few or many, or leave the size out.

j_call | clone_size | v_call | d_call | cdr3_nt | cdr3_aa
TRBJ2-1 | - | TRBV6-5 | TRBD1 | TGTGCCAGCAGTACAGCGTTAACAGGGGGTAGATGGTTCTTC | CASSTALTGGRWFF
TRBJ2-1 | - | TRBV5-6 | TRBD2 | TGTGCCAGCAGCTTGATCCAGCGGGAGTATTCGGGTGAGCAGTTCTTC | CASSLIQREYSGEQFF
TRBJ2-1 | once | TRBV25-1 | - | TGTGCCAGCAGGACAGGATGGAATGAGCAGTTCTTC | CASRTGWNEQFF
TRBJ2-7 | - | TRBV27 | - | TGTGCCAGCAGTTCGGAGGGGGCTGGGTCCTACGAGCAGTACTTC | CASSSEGAGSYEQYF
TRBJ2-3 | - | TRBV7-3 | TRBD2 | TGTGCCAGCAGCTTATTTCCAGCGGGAGTAACAGATACGCAGTATTTT | CASSLFPAGVTDTQYF
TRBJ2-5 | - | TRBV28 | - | TGTGCCAGCAGTTCCCCGACTAGGCTGGGGGAGACCCAGTACTTC | CASSSPTRLGETQYF
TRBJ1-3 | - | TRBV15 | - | TGTGCCACCAGCGGACTACAGGGAGGTGGCTCTGGAAACACCATATATTTT | CATSGLQGGGSGNTIYF
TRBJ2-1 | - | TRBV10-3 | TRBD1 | TGTGCCATCAGTGGCCCGGGGACAGGAGTCTCCTACAATGAGCAGTTCTTC | CAISGPGTGVSYNEQFF
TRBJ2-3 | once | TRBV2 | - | TGTGCCAGCAGTGTTGGGCCAGATACGCAGTATTTT | CASSVGPDTQYF
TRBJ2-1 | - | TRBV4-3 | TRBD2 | TGCGCCAGCAGCCAAGAAAGTACGGGACTAGCGTACAATGAGCAGTTCTTC | CASSQESTGLAYNEQFF
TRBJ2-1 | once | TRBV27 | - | TGTGCCAGCAGTTTAGCGGGGCCGGGGATTTCCTACAATGAGCAGTTCTTC | CASSLAGPGISYNEQFF
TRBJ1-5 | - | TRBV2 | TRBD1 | TGTGCCAGCAGCCTCCAGGGACAGACCAATCAGCCCCAGCATTTT | CASSLQGQTNQPQHF
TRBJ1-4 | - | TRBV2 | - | TGTGCCAGCGGGAAGGAGGGATTGCGCACTAATGAAAAACTGTTTTTT | CASGKEGLRTNEKLFF
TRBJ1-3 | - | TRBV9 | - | TGTGCCAGCAGCGTAGCTACGATCGCCTCCGGCCCTTCTGGAAACACCATATATTTT | CASSVATIASGPSGNTIYF
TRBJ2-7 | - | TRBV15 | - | TGTGCCACCAGCAGAGGAATAATAAATGACAGGCACGCCTACGAGCAGTACTTC | CATSRGIINDRHAYEQYF